The rows below give T cell receptor beta chains drawn from one sample of a study of shared clonotypes between healthy human individuals. Sequencing was performed with immunoSEQ multiplex PCR; in TCRdb, only in-frame clones are kept and a portion is missing. The sample yields fewer than 850,000 clones, 90% seen once. The sequencing sample was made of memory CD8+ T cells from PBMCs. Receptor source: a man younger than 35 in good health. Some clones in this sample may be carry-over from other donors' samples. Each CDR3 is given with its conserved first and last residue. The D gene is left open where the match is weak. Size is stated for part of the rows, as once, few or many counts, or as a class when the clone is expanded.

V	length	size	D	J	CDR3	DNA
TRBV6-1	15	NA	TRBD2	TRBJ2-7	CASSEGGARSYEQYF	TGTGCCAGCAGTGAGGGAGGGGCCCGCTCCTACGAGCAGTACTTC
TRBV10-1	15	NA	TRBD2	TRBJ2-2	CASSGTSGSTGELFF	TGCGCCAGCAGTGGGACGAGCGGGAGCACCGGGGAGCTGTTTTTT
TRBV4-1	13	NA	NA	TRBJ2-5	CATGGRVGETQYF	TGCGCCACCGGTGGGCGGGTCGGAGAGACCCAGTACTTC
TRBV19	14	NA	NA	TRBJ1-4	CASCLTGLSEKLFF	TGTGCCAGTTGCCTTACAGGTCTCAGCGAAAAACTGTTTTTT
TRBV7-8	18	NA	TRBD2	TRBJ2-5	CASSPGLAGGPPQETQYF	TGTGCCAGCAGCCCAGGACTAGCGGGAGGGCCCCCCCAAGAGACCCAGTACTTC
TRBV11-2	15	NA	TRBD2	TRBJ2-1	CASSLGAGGGNEQFF	TGTGCCAGCAGCTTAGGGGCGGGAGGCGGGAATGAGCAGTTCTTC
TRBV11-1	16	NA	TRBD1	TRBJ2-7	CASSLDQTGMVYEQYF	TGTGCCAGCAGCTTAGACCAGACAGGGATGGTTTACGAGCAGTACTTC
TRBV29-1	12	NA	NA	TRBJ1-1	CSAGPGNTEAFF	TGCAGCGCTGGGCCAGGGAACACTGAAGCTTTCTTT
TRBV2	15	NA	NA	TRBJ2-7	CASSYGHTTSYEQYF	TGTGCCAGCAGTTACGGACACACTACCTCCTACGAGCAGTACTTC
TRBV6-5	13	NA	NA	TRBJ1-2	CASSSTANYGYTF	TGTGCCAGCAGCTCCACTGCTAACTATGGCTACACCTTC
TRBV5-4	14	NA	NA	TRBJ1-4	CASSDRGTNEKLFF	TGTGCCAGCAGCGATCGAGGGACTAATGAAAAACTGTTTTTT
TRBV4-1	14	NA	TRBD1	TRBJ1-1	CASSQNRGRPEAFF	TGCGCCAGCAGCCAAAACAGGGGGCGACCTGAAGCTTTCTTT
TRBV29-1	11	NA	NA	TRBJ2-7	CSVGVSYEQYF	TGCAGCGTTGGTGTCTCCTACGAGCAGTACTTC
TRBV2	14	NA	NA	TRBJ2-1	CASSGGAAYNEQFF	TGTGCCAGCAGTGGAGGGGCCGCCTACAATGAGCAGTTCTTC
TRBV6-1	15	NA	TRBD2	TRBJ2-1	CASGPSGSSYNEQFF	TGTGCCAGCGGTCCGAGCGGGAGCTCCTACAATGAGCAGTTCTTC
TRBV28	14	NA	NA	TRBJ2-7	CASSLWGREYEQYF	TGTGCCAGCAGCCTCTGGGGACGGGAATACGAGCAGTACTTC
TRBV27	17	NA	NA	TRBJ2-7	CASSPNPRGGQFHEQYF	TGTGCCAGCAGCCCTAACCCCCGGGGGGGACAGTTTCACGAGCAGTACTTC
TRBV6-5	13	NA	NA	TRBJ2-7	CASSYGTVYEQYF	TGTGCCAGCAGTTATGGGACGGTCTACGAGCAGTACTTC
TRBV7-9	16	NA	NA	TRBJ1-2	CASSLVGQVRNYGYTF	TGTGCCAGCAGCTTAGTGGGCCAGGTCCGTAACTATGGCTACACCTTC
TRBV5-8	12	NA	NA	TRBJ1-1	CASSLQGTEAFF	TGTGCCAGCAGCCTCCAGGGCACTGAAGCTTTCTTT
TRBV27	15	NA	TRBD2	TRBJ2-1	CASISLAGVYNEQFF	TGTGCCAGCATCTCTCTAGCGGGGGTTTACAATGAGCAGTTCTTC
TRBV27	14	NA	NA	TRBJ2-7	CASSLSRTHYEQYF	TGTGCCAGCAGTTTGTCCAGGACCCACTACGAGCAGTACTTC
TRBV6-1	12	NA	NA	TRBJ2-7	CASSVGLYEQYF	TGTGCCAGCAGTGTGGGTCTTTACGAGCAGTACTTC
TRBV10-2	18	NA	TRBD2	TRBJ2-5	CASSESGTSGTARETQYF	TGCGCCAGCAGTGAGTCGGGGACTAGCGGAACAGCAAGAGAGACCCAGTACTTC
TRBV19	14	NA	NA	TRBJ1-2	CASSMDRLDNGYTF	TGTGCCAGTAGTATGGACAGACTTGATAATGGCTACACCTTC
TRBV4-1	14	NA	NA	TRBJ2-7	CASSYGAGLYEQYF	TGCGCCAGCAGCTACGGGGCCGGCCTCTACGAGCAGTACTTC
TRBV2	19	NA	TRBD2	TRBJ2-7	CASREDRGRRSGRAYEQYF	TGTGCCAGCAGAGAAGACAGGGGTCGGAGGAGCGGGAGGGCGTACGAGCAGTACTTC
TRBV7-7	15	NA	TRBD1	TRBJ2-7	CASSRGTGGAYEQYF	TGTGCCAGCAGCCGAGGGACAGGAGGGGCCTACGAGCAGTACTTC
TRBV5-6	15	once	NA	TRBJ2-7	CASSDGPYSAYEQYF	TGTGCCAGCAGCGACGGACCCTATTCGGCCTACGAGCAGTACTTC
TRBV4-3	15	NA	TRBD2	TRBJ2-1	CASSQDRTGGNEQFF	TGCGCCAGCAGCCAAGATAGGACGGGGGGGAATGAGCAGTTCTTC
TRBV27	14	NA	NA	TRBJ1-4	CASSLSEGGEKLFF	TGTGCCAGCAGTTTATCAGAGGGTGGCGAAAAACTGTTTTTT
TRBV27	16	NA	NA	TRBJ2-6	CASTPWASSGANVLTF	TGTGCCAGCACCCCATGGGCCTCCTCTGGGGCCAACGTCCTGACTTTC
TRBV19	17	NA	TRBD1	TRBJ1-2	CASEHKYRGLGDYGYTF	TGTGCCAGTGAACATAAATACAGGGGGCTTGGGGATTATGGCTACACCTTC
TRBV5-8	13	NA	NA	TRBJ1-5	CASSIRRDQPQHF	TGTGCCAGCAGCATAAGACGGGATCAGCCCCAGCATTTT
TRBV7-6	14	NA	NA	TRBJ1-5	CASSSVADNQPQHF	TGTGCCAGCAGCTCTGTAGCGGACAATCAGCCCCAGCATTTT
TRBV4-1	13	NA	NA	TRBJ2-7	CASSLRDDYEQYF	TGCGCCAGCAGCCTCCGGGACGACTACGAGCAGTACTTC
TRBV29-1	12	NA	NA	TRBJ1-1	CSAWERVSEAFF	TGCAGCGCCTGGGAGAGGGTATCTGAAGCTTTCTTT
TRBV27	13	NA	NA	TRBJ2-5	CASSFLAQETQYF	TGTGCCAGCAGTTTCCTAGCTCAAGAGACCCAGTACTTC
TRBV5-4	13	few	NA	TRBJ1-1	CASSPNLQTEAFF	TGTGCCAGCAGCCCCAATTTGCAGACTGAAGCTTTCTTT
TRBV7-9	13	NA	NA	TRBJ2-5	CASSPDHWETQYF	TGTGCCAGCAGCCCGGATCACTGGGAGACCCAGTACTTC
TRBV15	15	NA	NA	TRBJ2-1	CATSREAVPYNEQFF	TGTGCCACCAGCAGAGAGGCGGTCCCCTACAATGAGCAGTTCTTC
TRBV9	18	once	TRBD2	TRBJ2-2	CASSMGLAGTARTGELFF	TGTGCCAGCAGCATGGGACTAGCGGGCACGGCTCGCACCGGGGAGCTGTTTTTT
TRBV28	16	NA	NA	TRBJ2-2	CASSPTLGANTGELFF	TGTGCCAGCAGTCCCACACTGGGAGCGAACACCGGGGAGCTGTTTTTT
TRBV30	14	few	NA	TRBJ2-7	CAWSQGSLAYEQYF	TGTGCCTGGAGTCAGGGGTCTCTAGCCTACGAGCAGTACTTC
TRBV5-1	16	NA	NA	TRBJ2-7	CASSPDTGRGIYEQYF	TGCGCCAGCAGCCCAGACACGGGACGGGGGATCTACGAGCAGTACTTC
TRBV5-6	16	NA	NA	TRBJ1-5	CASSLGPDSSSQPQHF	TGTGCCAGCAGCTTGGGGCCAGATTCCTCGAGTCAGCCCCAGCATTTT
TRBV28	14	NA	TRBD1	TRBJ2-4	CASSRTGSKNIQYF	TGTGCCAGCAGCCGGACAGGGTCCAAAAACATTCAGTACTTC
TRBV30	14	once	NA	TRBJ1-2	CAWSPWTAGYGYTF	TGTGCCTGGAGCCCCTGGACAGCGGGCTATGGCTACACCTTC
TRBV14	15	NA	TRBD1	TRBJ2-7	CASSQEWGQGYEQYF	TGTGCCAGCAGCCAAGAGTGGGGACAGGGATACGAGCAGTACTTC
TRBV19	14	NA	TRBD1	TRBJ2-1	CASSPQTGGAGRFF	TGTGCCAGTAGTCCACAAACAGGGGGCGCAGGCCGGTTCTTC
TRBV7-2	14	NA	NA	TRBJ1-5	CASSLLLGGQPQHF	TGTGCCAGCAGCTTACTACTGGGTGGTCAGCCCCAGCATTTT
TRBV27	13	few	TRBD1	TRBJ1-1	CASSSNRGIEAFF	TGTGCCAGCAGTTCCAACAGGGGTATAGAAGCTTTCTTT
TRBV18	15	NA	TRBD1	TRBJ1-1	CASSANRGPNTEAFF	TGTGCCAGCTCAGCTAACAGGGGGCCGAACACTGAAGCTTTCTTT
TRBV4-1	14	NA	TRBD2	TRBJ2-1	CASSSRLADNEQFF	TGCGCCAGCAGCTCCAGACTAGCGGACAATGAGCAGTTCTTC